This is a list of T cell receptor beta chains from one sample in a study of T-cell memory formation after mild COVID-19. Each CDR3 protein is one row after TCRdb ran MiXCR on the 5' RACE reads. The repertoire consists of roughly 48,000 distinct CDR3 sequences, with roughly 27% occurring once and the leading ten covering around 45%. Material for sequencing was PBMCs or a T cell subset sorted from them (not recorded which). Receptors were obtained from a man younger than 35 who had mild COVID-19 (a few samples of this study predate the infection). Cell type and time point are not known. The CDR3 runs from the conserved cysteine through the conserved F or W. The order of the fields is J gene, V gene, clone size, D gene, CDR3 DNA, CDR3 protein. D genes are given only for firm matches. Size tells how often a clone was seen (once, few, many) or the class of an expanded clone, and some rows leave it out.

>TRBJ1-2|TRBV7-3|.|TRBD1
TGTGCCAGCAGCCGCCCGACAGGGCCCGATGGCTACACCTTC
CASSRPTGPDGYTF
>TRBJ1-5|TRBV7-2|few|TRBD1
TGTGCCAGCAGCTACGGGACAGCCGCCAATCAGCCCCAGCATTTT
CASSYGTAANQPQHF
>TRBJ1-2|TRBV12-3/TRBV12-4|.|.
TGTGCCAGCAGTGCTCAGATAGGGGATAGAGGCTACACCTTC
CASSAQIGDRGYTF
>TRBJ2-2|TRBV3-1|few|.
TGTGCCAGCAGCCAGGGGGGAACGAACACCGGGGAGCTGTTTTTT
CASSQGGTNTGELFF
>TRBJ2-1|TRBV7-9|.|.
TGTGCCAGCAGCTCGAGTGGGGCGGGCAATGAGCAGTTCTTC
CASSSSGAGNEQFF
>TRBJ1-1|TRBV18|.|.
TGTGCCAGCTCGCCCCCGGGACCGAAGGGAGGGTCTGAAGCTTTCTTT
CASSPPGPKGGSEAFF
>TRBJ2-4|TRBV7-9|few|.
TGTGCCAGCAGCTTACTTACAGGTCAAAACATTCAGTACTTC
CASSLLTGQNIQYF
>TRBJ1-3|TRBV18|few|.
TGTGCCAGCTCACCAACGGACAGTTGGGACACCATATATTTT
CASSPTDSWDTIYF
>TRBJ2-5|TRBV12-3/TRBV12-4|.|TRBD1
TGTGCCAGCAGTCCCGAAACAGGGGGCCAAGAGACCCAGTACTTC
CASSPETGGQETQYF
>TRBJ1-2|TRBV29-1|once|.
TGCAGCGTTTCCCAGGGCGGGTATGGCTACACCTTC
CSVSQGGYGYTF
>TRBJ2-1|TRBV7-9|few|.
TGTGCCAGCAGCTTAGGGACAGATCTTTACAATGAGCAGTTCTTC
CASSLGTDLYNEQFF
>TRBJ2-7|TRBV29-1|few|.
TGCAGCGTCACAACAGGGATCAGCTACGAGCAGTACTTC
CSVTTGISYEQYF
>TRBJ2-7|TRBV5-1|.|.
TGCGCCAGCAGCTTGGCCATGGCAGGTACCTACGAGCAGTACTTC
CASSLAMAGTYEQYF
>TRBJ2-7|TRBV2|.|.
TGTGCCACCCTGACAGAAAGCTCCTACGAGCAGTACTTC
CATLTESSYEQYF
>TRBJ2-5|TRBV7-7|.|.
TGTGCTAGCAGCTTAGTTCCAGGGGAAGAGACCCAGTACTTC
CASSLVPGEETQYF
>TRBJ2-1|TRBV7-2|.|.
TGTGCCAGCAGCGACCTCCCGGGTGGGACGGGTGAGCAGTTCTTC
CASSDLPGGTGEQFF
>TRBJ1-2|TRBV20-1|few|.
TGCAGTGCTAGAGTACAGGCGGTTTATGGCTACACCTTC
CSARVQAVYGYTF
>TRBJ1-2|TRBV7-9|.|TRBD1
TGTGCCAGCAGCTTAGCTACAGGGGCAGAGGATGGCTACACCTTC
CASSLATGAEDGYTF
>TRBJ1-1|TRBV7-9|.|TRBD1
TGTGCCAGCAGCGCTCAGGGGGCGGGCGAAGCTTTCTTT
CASSAQGAGEAFF
>TRBJ2-5|TRBV5-1|.|.
TGCGCCAGCAGCTTAAGTCCCCCCAACACCGATCAAGAGACCCAGTACTTC
CASSLSPPNTDQETQYF
>TRBJ1-3|TRBV29-1|few|.
TGCAGCGTTGAAGAACGGAACTCTGGAAACACCATATATTTT
CSVEERNSGNTIYF
>TRBJ2-1|TRBV11-2|.|TRBD1
TGTGCCAGCAAAGTCGGCAGGGGGCCGGATGAGCAGTTCTTC
CASKVGRGPDEQFF